A single sample is the source of the 2 T cell receptor beta chains below, sequenced in a study of CD4 T cells in relation to SARS-CoV-2 and coronaviruses. Their recognized antigens are unknown. Sequenced by immunoSEQ multiplex PCR; TCRdb stores in-frame clones only, minus some. Of around 40,000 clones in the sample, 84% were seen once. What was sequenced was naive CD4+ T cells from PBMCs, cultured in vitro. Subset in this sample: naive CD4+ T cells isolated by negative enrichment. The receptors come from an adult with COVID-19.

The chain has TRBV4-3 and TRBJ2-7, with unresolved D. Germline lookup yields CDR1 LGHNA and CDR2 YSLEER. Trimming left V 2 bases short and J 2 bases short, with 13 bases between. There are 15 residues in the CDR3. The CDR3, as DNA: TGCGCCAGCAGCCAAAAACCGGAAGGTACCTACGAGCAGTACTTC. This translates into CASSQKPEGTYEQYF.

The rearrangement joins TRBV9 to TRBJ2-2, with 7 bases matching TRBD2. Germline V gives CDR1 SGDLS, CDR2 YYNGEE. Trimming removed 1 base from V and 3 bases from J; junction bases left unmatched: 3. The CDR3 runs 15 residues. The CDR3 sequence is CASSVSGRDTGELFF. The DNA for the CDR3 is TGTGCCAGCAGCGTATCTGGGAGGGACACCGGGGAGCTGTTTTTT.